This is a list of T cell receptor beta chains from one sample in a study of T cell responses to AZD1222 COVID-19 vaccine. Only in-frame clones appear in the TCRdb table, and some are missing; sequencing was by immunoSEQ multiplex PCR. Altogether about 96,000 clones are present, under 90% being singletons, with the ten largest covering 26%. The source was peripheral blood, collected on day 0 of AZD1222 vaccination. The receptor set was obtained from an adult in good health. Both conserved end residues are part of each CDR3. Each record gives: V gene, CDR3 length, clone size, J gene, D gene, CDR3 protein, CDR3 DNA. The D gene is left open where the match is weak. Rows give clone size only sometimes, using once, few, many, or a class for an expanded clone.

V gene: TRBV3-1/TRBV3-2; CDR3 length: 14; clone size: .; J gene: TRBJ2-3; D gene: .; CDR3 protein: CASSPTQTVDTQYF; CDR3 DNA: TGTGCCAGCAGCCCGACACAGACCGTAGATACGCAGTATTTT
V gene: TRBV7-8; CDR3 length: 11; clone size: .; J gene: TRBJ2-7; D gene: .; CDR3 protein: CATTGVYEQYF; CDR3 DNA: TGTGCCACCACGGGGGTCTACGAGCAGTACTTC
V gene: TRBV2; CDR3 length: 14; clone size: once; J gene: TRBJ1-5; D gene: TRBD1; CDR3 protein: CASKLGRGLQPQHF; CDR3 DNA: TGTGCCAGCAAGTTGGGCAGGGGGCTTCAGCCCCAGCATTTT
V gene: TRBV11-2; CDR3 length: 17; clone size: once; J gene: TRBJ2-3; D gene: .; CDR3 protein: CASSLSPGGRRIDTQYF; CDR3 DNA: TGTGCCAGCAGCTTATCTCCCGGCGGTCGAAGGATCGATACGCAGTATTTT
V gene: TRBV6-2/TRBV6-3; CDR3 length: 15; clone size: few; J gene: TRBJ2-6; D gene: .; CDR3 protein: CASSYPTAGANVLTF; CDR3 DNA: TGTGCCAGCAGTTACCCCACCGCCGGGGCCAACGTCCTGACTTTC
V gene: TRBV30; CDR3 length: 18; clone size: .; J gene: TRBJ2-7; D gene: TRBD2; CDR3 protein: CAWTGRTSGRAGSYEQYF; CDR3 DNA: TGTGCCTGGACGGGGCGGACTAGCGGGAGGGCCGGATCCTACGAGCAGTACTTC
V gene: TRBV7-2; CDR3 length: 13; clone size: .; J gene: TRBJ2-5; D gene: TRBD2; CDR3 protein: CASSRGGQETQYF; CDR3 DNA: TGTGCCAGCAGCCGCGGGGGCCAAGAGACCCAGTACTTC
V gene: TRBV4-2; CDR3 length: 13; clone size: .; J gene: TRBJ2-5; D gene: .; CDR3 protein: CASSQTGYGTQYF; CDR3 DNA: TGTGCCAGCAGCCAAACAGGGTACGGGACCCAGTACTTC
V gene: TRBV7-3; CDR3 length: 14; clone size: .; J gene: TRBJ1-4; D gene: .; CDR3 protein: CASSLGGAGEKLFF; CDR3 DNA: TGTGCCAGCAGCTTAGGAGGGGCTGGTGAAAAACTGTTTTTT
V gene: TRBV30; CDR3 length: 12; clone size: .; J gene: TRBJ2-3; D gene: .; CDR3 protein: CAWSVQRGTQYF; CDR3 DNA: TGTGCCTGGAGTGTACAGAGGGGGACGCAGTATTTT
V gene: TRBV5-8; CDR3 length: 16; clone size: once; J gene: TRBJ1-5; D gene: .; CDR3 protein: CASPHPGRYSNQPQHF; CDR3 DNA: TGTGCCAGCCCCCACCCGGGACGGTATAGCAATCAGCCCCAGCATTTT